The 9 T cell receptor beta chains below all came from one sample that was sequenced in a study of cytomegalovirus exposure and HLA in healthy donors. The primer mix had 60 Vbeta and 13 Jbeta primers. Sequenced by immunoSEQ multiplex PCR; TCRdb stores in-frame clones only, minus some. The sample consists of hundreds of thousands of clones, approximately 84% of them appearing once. Sequencing was carried out using PBMCs. These receptors were obtained from a middle-aged woman in good health and CMV-seronegative.

The chain employs TRBV5-1 and TRBJ2-5; D might be TRBD2 (6 bases). The germline V gene has CDR1 SGHRS and CDR2 YFSETQ. Trimming removed 5 bases at V and 0 bases at J, with 14 bases between. The CDR3 totals 15 residues. The CDR3 region has the DNA TGCGCCAGCAGTTCCACCCGGGACTACCAAGAGACCCAGTACTTC. Its protein product is CASSSTRDYQETQYF.

This rearrangement joins TRBV4-2 to TRBJ2-4; a weak D match, TRBD2 (6 bases). Trimming took 4 bases from V and 5 from J, leaving 18 bases between them. The CDR3 contains 16 residues. From germline, CDR1 is LGHNA and CDR2 YNFKEQ. As DNA, the CDR3 is TGTGCCAGCAGCCCGGAGGGGTCGGGACCCCAAAACATTCAGTACTTC. Protein: CASSPEGSGPQNIQYF.

The chain is built from TRBV5-1 and TRBJ2-7; TRBD2 agrees at 8 bases. This CDR3 comprises 15 residues. Germline V gives CDR1 SGHRS, CDR2 YFSETQ. V was clipped by 1 base and J by 2 bases; unmatched bases: 5. The CDR3 region is CASSLTSGGPYEQYF. Here the CDR3 DNA reads TGCGCCAGCAGCTTGACCAGCGGGGGCCCCTACGAGCAGTACTTC.

This chain joins TRBV10-1 and TRBJ1-4; 7 bases agree with TRBD1. CDR3 length: 14 amino acids. Trimming removed 5 bases from V and 4 bases from J; junction bases left unmatched: 4. The germline CDR1 and CDR2 sequences are WNHNN and SYGVQD (reference sequence). The CDR3 reads CASSPGTDNEKLFF. The CDR3, as DNA: TGCGCCAGCAGTCCCGGGACAGATAATGAAAAACTGTTTTTT.

J is TRBJ2-7 and V is TRBV20-1, with D unresolved. The CDR3 is 11 amino acids. The germline CDR1 and CDR2 sequences are DFQATT and SNEGSKA (reference sequence). The V and J ends lost 8 bases and 6 bases respectively, with 14 bases between them. CDR3 nucleotide sequence: TGCAGTCTATTGAAAGTGAGCGAGCAGTACTTC. This sequence encodes CSLLKVSEQYF.

The chain carries TRBV28 and TRBJ2-2; 8 nucleotides agree with TRBD2. This CDR3 region has 20 residues. V was clipped by 2 bases and J by 0 bases; unmatched bases: 14. Germline-derived CDR1 and CDR2 are MDHEN and SYDVKM. The CDR3 loop reads CASSLAPPGLVTTNTGELFF. CDR3 coding DNA: TGTGCCAGCAGTTTAGCCCCCCCGGGACTAGTGACTACGAACACCGGGGAGCTGTTTTTT.

Regarding this clone: Additional DNA sequences in this sample encode the identical CDR3. The J gene is TRBJ1-2, the V gene TRBV13; a possible D gene is TRBD1 (5 bases). Deletions cut 8 bases from V and 6 bases from J, with 22 bases between. Germline CDR1 PRHDT, CDR2 FYEKMQ (reference sequence). The CDR3 consists of 15 residues. CDR3 in DNA: TGTGCCAGCCAACGGCGCGGCAGGGCGACGGATGGCTACACCTTC. Its protein is CASQRRGRATDGYTF.

The CDR3, as DNA: TGCGCCAGCAGCGGGGGACAGGGGCCATCCTACGAGCAGTACTTC. Its translation: CASSGGQGPSYEQYF. The V and J genes are TRBV5-1 and TRBJ2-7; 10 bases map to TRBD1. Germline CDR1 SGHRS, CDR2 YFSETQ. The CDR3 sequence is 15 residues long. Trimming cost V 4 bases and J 1 base; bases outside gene matches: 5.

The table lists this clone with a count of one. V usage is TRBV6-5 and J usage is TRBJ1-1; D gene unclear. The CDR3 contains 13 residues. V gave up 6 bases and J gave up 8 bases, with 16 bases separating them. Germline V gene data show CDR1 as MNHEY and CDR2 as SVGAGI. CDR3 nucleotide sequence: TGTGCCAGCAGCCCCTCGGCGGGGATGGAAGCTTTCTTT. Encoded protein: CASSPSAGMEAFF.